The TCR beta chain described here comes from a study of shared clonotypes between healthy human individuals. There are 15 residues in the CDR3. Germline-derived CDR1 and CDR2 are LGHNA and YNFKEQ. Trimming pared 1 base from V and 0 bases from J, leaving 10 bases between. The sample holds a few counts of this clone. Genomic DNA belonging to each subset was distributed in equal measure over several immunoSEQ plates. Assay used: immunoSEQ multiplex PCR; TCRdb lists only in-frame clones, some missing. The sample has under 850,000 clones; roughly 72% are singletons. The chain has TRBV4-2 and TRBJ2-7, with D maybe TRBD2 (5 bases). Sequencing used memory CD4+ T cells sorted from blood. Specified subset: CD45RA-negative fraction. The clonotype originates from a woman aged 25 to 39 in good health. The CDR3 protein is CASSQAASSSYEQYF. Here the CDR3 DNA reads TGTGCCAGCAGCCAAGCCGCTAGCAGCTCCTACGAGCAGTACTTC.